This TCR beta chain appears in the sequencing data of a study of T cells after yellow fever vaccination. General study results and limits: Booster sampling recovered most clones from primary vaccination (approximately 97% CD4, approximately 90% CD8). A minor fraction of clonotypes spanned both CD4 and CD8 compartments. The study found a weaker secondary response that peaked faster, day 5 versus 15.

This clonotype was counted between two and nine times. Its antigen is as yet unknown. In making TCR cDNA, 5'RACE template switching added a universal primer site and UMIs to it. TCRdb passed the 5' RACE reads through MiXCR, listing each CDR3 protein once. The sample includes 610,000 or so distinct CDR3 sequences, 12% seen only once; the top ten take under 15%. The germline CDR1 and CDR2 sequences are SGHDT and YYEEEE. J lost 6 bases, V lost 0 bases, and 5 bases had no gene match. This CDR3 comprises 15 residues. This sequence joins TRBV5-6 and TRBJ2-7; 11 nucleotides agree with TRBD2. This sequence originates from a man between 25 and 39 years old who received the YFV17D yellow fever vaccine. The sample was PBMCs, taken on the day of the yellow fever booster vaccination. CDR3 in DNA: TGTGCCAGCAGCTTGGGACTAGCGGGATTGCGCGAGCAGTACTTC. Its protein is CASSLGLAGLREQYF.